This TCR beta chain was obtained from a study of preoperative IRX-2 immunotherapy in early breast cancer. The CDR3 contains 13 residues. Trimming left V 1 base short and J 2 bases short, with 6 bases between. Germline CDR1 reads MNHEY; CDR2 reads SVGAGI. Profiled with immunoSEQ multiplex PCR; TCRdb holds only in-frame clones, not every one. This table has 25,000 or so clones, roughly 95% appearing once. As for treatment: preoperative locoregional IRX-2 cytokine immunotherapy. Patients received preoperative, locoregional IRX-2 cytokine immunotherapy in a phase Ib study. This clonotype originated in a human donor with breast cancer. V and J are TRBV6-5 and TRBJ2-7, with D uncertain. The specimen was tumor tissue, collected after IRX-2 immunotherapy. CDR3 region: CASSYYLTYEQYF. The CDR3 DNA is TGTGCCAGCAGTTACTACCTCACCTACGAGCAGTACTTC.